A single sample gave rise to the 14 T cell receptor beta chains below, sequenced in a study of T cell responses to AZD1222 COVID-19 vaccine. The protocol was immunoSEQ multiplex PCR, while the TCRdb copy is restricted to in-frame clones and leaves out a portion. This table holds some 100,000 clones, roughly 89% found once. Sequencing was performed on peripheral blood, taken on day 0 of AZD1222 vaccination. Receptors were obtained from an adult in good health.

The chain combines TRBV3-1 (or the pseudogene TRBV3-2) with TRBJ2-1; D is ambiguous. The CDR3 has 14 amino acids. The germline V and J ends were trimmed by 2 bases and 10 bases, with 15 bases remaining between them. CDR1 and CDR2 from the germline V gene are LGHDT and YNNKEL (reference sequence). The CDR3 is CASSQMTTSLEQFF. Here the CDR3 DNA reads TGTGCCAGCAGCCAAATGACGACGTCGTTGGAGCAGTTCTTC.

The chain employs TRBV4-2 and TRBJ1-1; D is perhaps TRBD1 (6 bases). Germline V gives CDR1 LGHNA, CDR2 YNFKEQ. The CDR3 has 16 residues. Trimming took off 3 bases at V and 2 bases at J, with 16 bases between the two ends. CDR3 loop: CASSHEPQGPNTEAFF. The CDR3, as DNA: TGTGCCAGCAGCCACGAACCACAGGGCCCCAACACTGAAGCTTTCTTT.

V usage is TRBV11-2 and J usage is TRBJ1-1; D remains ambiguous. The CDR3 contains 15 residues. Germline lookup yields CDR1 SGHAT and CDR2 FQNNGV. With 2 bases removed from V and 3 bases from J, the gap between germline ends came to 13 bases. DNA for the CDR3: TGTGCCAGCAGCTTACGTAGCGGGTTGGACACTGAAGCTTTCTTT. Translating gives CASSLRSGLDTEAFF.

CDR3 loop: CASSTPAEIGGQETQYF. CDR3 nucleotides: TGTGCCAGCAGCACCCCGGCAGAGATAGGAGGCCAAGAGACCCAGTACTTC. This chain joins TRBV5-4 and TRBJ2-5; a possible D gene is TRBD2 (5 bases). Germline lookup yields CDR1 SGHNT and CDR2 YYREEE (reference sequence). The CDR3 has 17 amino acids. Trimming stripped 4 bases from V and 1 base from J, with 20 bases between.

This chain joins TRBV6-5 and TRBJ1-5, with TRBD1 matching 9 bases. V shed 5 bases and J 7 bases; nucleotides not matched to a gene: 6. CDR1 MNHEY and CDR2 SVGAGI come from the germline V gene. The CDR3 runs to 14 residues. The CDR3 loop is CASSPDRGGQPQHF. The CDR3 region has the DNA TGTGCCAGCAGTCCGGACAGGGGTGGGCAGCCCCAGCATTTT.

The chain employs TRBV2 and TRBJ1-4, with 9 bases that match TRBD1. The germline gives CDR1 SNHLY, CDR2 FYNNEI. CDR3 length: 13 residues. With 4 bases clipped from V and 15 bases from J, the junction kept 9 bases outside the gene matches. In DNA form, the CDR3 reads TGTGCCAGCAGTGGCCCGCCCACAGGGGGCTTGTTTTTT. Protein: CASSGPPTGGLFF. The full variable domain, with the rest looked up from reference TRBV2 and TRBJ1-4, is EPEVTQTPSHQVTQMGQEVILRCVPISNHLYFYWYRQILGQKVEFLVSFYNNEISEKSEIFDDQFSVERPDGSNFTLKIRSTKLEDSAMYFCASSGPPTGGLFFGSGTQLSVL.

The chain uses TRBV10-3 and TRBJ2-2; D gene unclear. CDR1 ENHRY and CDR2 SYGVKD come from the germline V gene. There are 14 residues in the CDR3. Trimming cost V 4 bases and J 6 bases, with 12 bases left between them. The CDR3 DNA reads as TGTGCCATCAGTGGAGTAGGTCGCCCCGGGGAGCTGTTTTTT. Its translation: CAISGVGRPGELFF.

J is TRBJ1-6 and V is TRBV27; TRBD1 might be the D (6 bases). The V and J ends lost 5 bases and 4 bases respectively, with 21 bases between them. Germline assignment: CDR1 MNHEY and CDR2 SMNVEV (reference sequence). The CDR3 covers 18 residues. For the CDR3, the DNA is TGTGCCAGCAGTCCGCAACAACAGGGAGGAGGGTATAATTCACCCCTCCACTTT. This gives the protein CASSPQQQGGGYNSPLHF.

The chain links TRBV7-9 to TRBJ1-5, with D perhaps TRBD1 (6 bases). The CDR3 is made up of 14 amino acids. The V end was cut by 5 bases, the J end by 7 bases, with 15 bases between. From germline, CDR1 is SEHNR and CDR2 FQNEAQ (reference sequence). CDR3 sequence reads: CASSKSRDIQPQHF. CDR3 nucleotides: TGTGCCAGCAGCAAATCGCGGGACATACAGCCCCAGCATTTT.

In its sample, this clone was seen once. V is TRBV19 and J is TRBJ1-5; possibly TRBD1 for D (6 bases). The V end was cut by 3 bases, the J end by 4 bases, with 13 bases between. Germline V gene data show CDR1 as LNHDA and CDR2 as SQIVND (reference sequence). This CDR3 is built from 15 residues. CDR3 in amino acids: CASSMETGINQPQHF. The DNA for the CDR3 is TGTGCCAGTAGTATGGAGACAGGCATTAATCAGCCCCAGCATTTT.

The CDR3 region is CASSLERGTEAFF. The CDR3 DNA reads as TGTGCCAGCAGCTTAGAAAGGGGCACTGAAGCTTTCTTT. The genes are TRBV11-3 and TRBJ1-1; D is possibly TRBD1 (5 bases). CDR3 length equals 13 residues. Germline CDR1 SGHNT, CDR2 YENEEA. With 0 bases removed from V and 4 bases from J, the gap between germline ends came to 6 bases.

The chain couples TRBV7-9 to TRBJ1-1, with no clear D. The CDR3 has 15 residues. Trimming stripped 1 base from V and 8 bases from J, with 17 bases between. Germline CDR1 and CDR2: SEHNR and FQNEAQ (reference sequence). CDR3 coding DNA: TGTGCCAGCAGCTTAGAAAGAGCCCCTGCCCTGGAAGCTTTCTTT. Protein: CASSLERAPALEAFF.

The chain recombines TRBV7-2 with TRBJ2-2; TRBD2 agrees at 10 bases. The V gene's germline CDR1 is SGHTA and CDR2 FQGNSA. Trimming took 5 bases from V and 4 from J; bases not matched to a gene: 10. The CDR3 contains 17 residues. As DNA, the CDR3 is TGTGCCAGCAGCCTAGAATTAGCGGGGGGTGGCACCGGGGAGCTGTTTTTT. Translated: CASSLELAGGGTGELFF.

This chain connects TRBV5-6 to TRBJ1-6; 8 bases are a match to TRBD1. The CDR3 is 18 residues long. V shed 4 bases, J shed 1 base, and the junction held 10 bases outside the gene matches. Germline CDR1 SGHDT, CDR2 YYEEEE. The CDR3 loop is CASSLSLWTGSYNSPLHF. The CDR3 bases are TGTGCCAGCAGCCTCAGCTTATGGACAGGGTCCTATAATTCACCCCTCCACTTT. Full variable domain (outside the CDR3, taken from reference TRBV5-6 and TRBJ1-6): DAGVTQSPTHLIKTRGQQVTLRCSPKSGHDTVSWYQQALGQGPQFIFQYYEEEERQRGNFPDRFSGHQFPNYSSELNVNALLLGDSALYLCASSLSLWTGSYNSPLHFGNGTRLTVT.